This T cell receptor (beta chain) emerged from a study of Ad26.COV2.S vaccination and SARS-CoV-2 variants. Findings of the study overall: Substantial response breadth was reportedly seen for spike-specific CD8+ and CD4+ T cells after vaccination.

Trimming took off 5 bases at V and 0 bases at J, with 21 bases between the two ends. Germline V gene sequence: CDR1 MNHEY, CDR2 SMNVEV (reference sequence). This CDR3 has 18 amino acids. The treatment: 19 received Ad26.COV2.S at low or high dose, single or two shots; 5 received placebo; per-sample allocation not given. Samples were taken on day 63 after the first vaccine or placebo injection. With respect to this clone: What it recognizes is unknown.

Using immunoSEQ multiplex PCR, the repertoire was profiled, and TCRdb retains in-frame clones only, with some absent. Of roughly 300,000 clones listed, around nine tenths were seen once; the top ten hold over 8.5%. J is TRBJ2-3 and V is TRBV27, with D perhaps matching TRBD2 (5 bases). This TCR came from a person aged 18-65 years who received the Ad26.COV2.S COVID-19 vaccine or a placebo. Sequenced here: peripheral blood, sampled in a trial of Ad26.COV2.S vaccine versus placebo. CDR3 region: CASSRDGRFRGSTDTQYF. CDR3 nucleotide sequence: TGTGCCAGCAGTCGGGATGGACGGTTCCGAGGTAGCACAGATACGCAGTATTTT.